This T cell receptor beta chain is drawn from a study of cytomegalovirus exposure and HLA in healthy donors. Primers: 60 Vbeta forward and 13 Jbeta reverse. Measured with immunoSEQ multiplex PCR; TCRdb has only the in-frame clones, and not every one. This sample carries 110,000 or so clones, 73% of them seen once, and the ten largest clones take over 7.5%. Broader study findings: TCR beta V- and J-gene trimming, according to a later analysis, was linked to a missense DCLRE1C variant. Analysis performed later found approximately 17,000 TCR beta sequences associated with HLA alleles at 0.05 false discovery rate.

In the case of this clone: The antigen is not known.

Germline lookup yields CDR1 SGHDT and CDR2 YYEEEE. V lost 0 bases, J lost 1 base, and 17 bases lay in between. The CDR3 has 18 amino acids. Material for sequencing was PBMCs. This sequence originates from a man aged 40-49 years in good health and CMV-seronegative. The rearrangement links TRBV5-6 to TRBJ1-3; D is possibly TRBD1 (5 bases). The CDR3 DNA follows: TGTGCCAGCAGCTTGGGCAGGGATTTATCCAAATCTGGAAACACCATATATTTT. Translating gives CASSLGRDLSKSGNTIYF.